Following are 29 T cell receptor beta chains from one sample sequenced in a study of beta chain features in type 1 diabetes. Expressed TCRB transcripts were sequenced because the isolated RNA had all been reverse transcribed beforehand. The assay was immunoSEQ multiplex PCR, and TCRdb's table has in-frame clones only and misses some. Found here are 150,000 or so clones, about 8.7% of them singletons; the top ten hold about 0.68%. Sequences were obtained from central memory CD4+ T cells from blood. The origin of the receptors is a man aged 18 to 29 in good health.

Notes on this clone: This CDR3 is also generated by other DNA sequences in the sample. The chain uses TRBV18 and TRBJ2-3; D is uncertain. The CDR3 consists of 13 residues. Trimming stripped 0 bases from V and 4 bases from J, with 5 bases between. Per the germline V gene, CDR1 is KGHSH and CDR2 is LQKENI. The CDR3 spells CASSPPSSDTQYF. DNA for the CDR3: TGTGCCAGCTCACCACCGTCCTCAGATACGCAGTATTTT.

This clone was observed a handful of times. The chain is built from TRBV28 and TRBJ2-1; D perhaps matches TRBD2 (6 bases). V gave up 4 bases and J gave up 6 bases, with 10 bases separating them. Germline values: CDR1 MDHEN, CDR2 SYDVKM. The CDR3 spans 13 residues. DNA of the CDR3: TGTGCCAGCAGTTCGACTAGGTCCAATGAGCAGTTCTTC. Protein sequence: CASSSTRSNEQFF.

This clone was picked up a small number of times. V gene TRBV9 combines with J gene TRBJ2-3, with TRBD2 matching over 7 bases. Germline V gives CDR1 SGDLS, CDR2 YYNGEE. V was pared by 4 bases and J by 2 bases, with 4 bases of the junction left unmatched. The CDR3 length is 14 residues. The CDR3 sequence is CASSPRDYTDTQYF. As DNA, the CDR3 is TGTGCCAGCAGCCCGAGGGACTACACAGATACGCAGTATTTT. The complete variable domain, with remaining parts taken from reference TRBV9 and TRBJ2-3, reads DSGVTQTPKHLITATGQRVTLRCSPRSGDLSVYWYQQSLDQGLQFLIQYYNGEERAKGNILERFSAQQFPDLHSELNLSSLELGDSALYFCASSPRDYTDTQYFGPGTRLTVL.

The genes are TRBV5-1 and TRBJ2-3, with TRBD1 matching over 12 bases. CDR1 and CDR2 (germline): SGHRS, YFSETQ. The J segment lost 6 bases and the V segment lost 5 bases, leaving 1 base of the junction unmatched. CDR3 size: 13 residues. The CDR3 DNA follows: TGCGCCAGCAGGGGACAGGGGGCTGATACGCAGTATTTT. This sequence encodes CASRGQGADTQYF.

The chain uses TRBV30 and TRBJ2-5; D perhaps matches TRBD1 (5 bases). With 3 bases removed from V and 0 bases from J, the gap between germline ends came to 14 bases. Germline loops: CDR1 GTSNPN, CDR2 SVGIG (reference sequence). CDR3 size: 15 residues. For the CDR3, the DNA is TGTGCCTGGAGCAGATTGACAGTGTACCAAGAGACCCAGTACTTC. Protein sequence: CAWSRLTVYQETQYF.

This clone was counted a few times. This chain connects TRBV27 to TRBJ1-4; a weak D match, TRBD1 (6 bases). The V gene's germline CDR1 is MNHEY and CDR2 SMNVEV (reference sequence). This CDR3 has 11 amino acids. Trimming took 5 bases from V and 17 from J, leaving 15 bases between them. CDR3 protein: CASSPYRVLFF. CDR3 sequence (DNA): TGTGCCAGCAGTCCCTACAGGGTACTCTTTTTT.

This sequence joins TRBV15 and TRBJ2-1; 16 nucleotides match TRBD2. The CDR3 length is 17 residues. The germline gives CDR1 LNHNV, CDR2 YYDKDF (reference sequence). The ends lost 8 bases at V and 7 bases at J; junction bases unmatched: 11. This chain's CDR3 is CATGTSGGAQWQNEQFF. For the CDR3, the DNA is TGTGCCACCGGGACTAGCGGGGGGGCCCAATGGCAGAATGAGCAGTTCTTC.

This chain links TRBV2 with TRBJ2-2; D is ambiguous. CDR1 and CDR2 from the germline V gene are SNHLY and FYNNEI. V lost 3 bases and J 6 bases, leaving 14 bases between the germline ends. The CDR3 consists of 15 residues. The CDR3 region has the DNA TGTGCCAGCAGTGACCCCCTTCAAGGAGCCGGGGAGCTGTTTTTT. Translated, it gives CASSDPLQGAGELFF.

This clone was observed a handful of times. V is TRBV4-3 and J is TRBJ1-6; 7 bases are a match to TRBD1. V gave up 1 base and J gave up 2 bases; unmatched junction bases: 8. This CDR3 is built from 18 residues. CDR1 is LGHNA and CDR2 is YSLEER in the germline V gene. CDR3 nucleotides: TGCGCCAGCAGCCAAGCGGGGCCAGGACAGGCCTATAATTCACCCCTCCACTTT. Its translation is CASSQAGPGQAYNSPLHF.

The rearrangement links TRBV4-2 to TRBJ2-3; D perhaps matches TRBD1 (6 bases). There are 19 residues in the CDR3. Germline assignment: CDR1 LGHNA and CDR2 YNFKEQ. Trimming removed 4 bases at V and 0 bases at J, with 23 bases between. Written as DNA, the CDR3 is TGTGCCAGCAGCCCACGCGTCTCGGGTGGGGGCTCGAGCACAGATACGCAGTATTTT. It specifies CASSPRVSGGGSSTDTQYF.

This clone has only a few counts. The V call is TRBV11-3, the J call TRBJ2-3; 7 bases are a match to TRBD1. Per germline, CDR1 SGHNT and CDR2 YENEEA. The CDR3 has 12 amino acids. J lost 9 bases, V lost 3 bases, and 3 bases had no gene match. DNA for the CDR3: TGTGCCAGCAGCTTGGAGACAGGGACGCAGTATTTT. It is translated as CASSLETGTQYF.

This clone showed up just a few times. The genes are TRBV13 and TRBJ2-2; weak D call: TRBD2 (6 bases). The CDR3 totals 17 residues. Deletions cut 5 bases from V and 3 bases from J, with 19 bases between. Germline CDR1 and CDR2: PRHDT and FYEKMQ (reference sequence). CDR3 amino acids: CASSLRTSRWHTGELFF. DNA of the CDR3: TGTGCCAGCAGCCTTCGCACTAGCAGGTGGCACACCGGGGAGCTGTTTTTT.

V usage is TRBV19 and J usage is TRBJ2-7; 7 positions agree with TRBD2. Germline CDR1 reads LNHDA; CDR2 reads SQIVND (reference sequence). The CDR3 runs to 15 residues. V lost 6 bases, J lost 3 bases, and 11 bases stayed unmatched. The CDR3 DNA reads as TGTGCCAGTAGCCGCCAAGAGGGAGGGTTCTACGAGCAGTACTTC. Amino acids: CASSRQEGGFYEQYF.

This clone was found a few times. This chain connects TRBV5-4 to TRBJ1-6; 8 nucleotides line up with TRBD1. CDR3 length equals 16 residues. V was clipped by 2 bases and J by 7 bases; unmatched bases: 8. Germline CDR1 is SGHNT and CDR2 is YYREEE (reference sequence). This CDR3 is CASSFQGAVLNSPLHF. CDR3 sequence (DNA): TGTGCCAGCAGCTTCCAGGGGGCGGTATTGAATTCACCCCTCCACTTT.

This clone was counted only a few times. The chain carries TRBV7-2 and TRBJ2-1; D is unclear. The CDR3 spans 14 residues. The germline CDR1 and CDR2 sequences are SGHTA and FQGNSA. Trimming cost V 2 bases and J 0 bases, with 5 bases left between them. The DNA for the CDR3 is TGTGCCAGCAGCTTACTTAGCTCCTACAATGAGCAGTTCTTC. This sequence encodes CASSLLSSYNEQFF.

This clone was picked up a small number of times. The V gene is TRBV5-1, the J gene TRBJ1-2; D is uncertain. Trimming removed 0 bases from V and 6 bases from J, with 12 bases in between. The CDR3 sequence is 14 residues long. Looked up from germline, CDR1 is SGHRS and CDR2 is YFSETQ. Here the CDR3 reads CASSLATGSNGYTF. The DNA of the CDR3 is TGCGCCAGCAGCTTGGCCACGGGGTCAAATGGCTACACCTTC.

The J gene is TRBJ1-1, the V gene TRBV6-6; no reliable D call. The CDR3 sequence is 12 residues long. Looked up from germline, CDR1 is MNHNY and CDR2 is SVGAGI (reference sequence). The V end was cut by 10 bases, the J end by 1 base, with 10 bases between. The CDR3 DNA reads as TGTGCCACCTTTGCGGGGAACACTGAAGCTTTCTTT. It encodes CATFAGNTEAFF.

This clone showed up just a few times. The V call is TRBV6-6, the J call TRBJ2-7; 11 bases fit TRBD1. V was pared by 2 bases and J by 4 bases, with 7 bases of the junction left unmatched. The germline gives CDR1 MNHNY, CDR2 SVGAGI (reference sequence). The CDR3 is 16 amino acids. CDR3 DNA: TGTGCCAGCAGTTACGGGGGAGGGACAGGGGGATACGAGCAGTACTTC. Protein: CASSYGGGTGGYEQYF.

The chain has TRBV6-6 and TRBJ2-5; weak D call: TRBD1 (6 bases). Trimming took 6 bases from V and 3 from J, leaving 20 bases between them. Germline V gene lookup returns CDR1 MNHNY and CDR2 SVGAGI (reference sequence). CDR3 length: 16 residues. The CDR3 DNA is TGTGCCAGCAGCCAAACAGGGCCCCGGCGGGAAGAGACCCAGTACTTC. As protein: CASSQTGPRREETQYF.

The J gene is TRBJ2-7, the V gene TRBV2; 8 positions match TRBD1. Germline assignment: CDR1 SNHLY and CDR2 FYNNEI. Trimming removed 4 bases from V and 2 bases from J; junction bases left unmatched: 4. This CDR3 has 14 residues. The CDR3 DNA is TGTGCCAGCAGTGCAGGGGGCGCGCCCTACGAGCAGTACTTC. Its protein is CASSAGGAPYEQYF.

This clone was seen a few times. The chain uses TRBV27 and TRBJ2-1; TRBD2 might be the D (5 bases). V was shortened by 2 bases and J by 1 base, with 9 bases between the two germline ends. The CDR3 is made up of 15 amino acids. Per the germline V gene, CDR1 is MNHEY and CDR2 is SMNVEV (reference sequence). CDR3 bases: TGTGCCAGCAGTTTACCGGGGTATTCCTACAATGAGCAGTTCTTC. Protein sequence: CASSLPGYSYNEQFF.

This clone turned up a few times. The V gene is TRBV2, the J gene TRBJ1-5; TRBD1 matches at 7 bases. J lost 5 bases, V lost 6 bases, and 10 bases had no gene match. Per the germline V gene, CDR1 is SNHLY and CDR2 is FYNNEI. The CDR3 is made up of 15 amino acids. Written as DNA, the CDR3 is TGTGCCAGCAGCCCCCTGGAGGGGGCATATCAGCCCCAGCATTTT. Translating gives CASSPLEGAYQPQHF. The full variable domain, rest sourced from reference TRBV2 and TRBJ1-5, is EPEVTQTPSHQVTQMGQEVILRCVPISNHLYFYWYRQILGQKVEFLVSFYNNEISEKSEIFDDQFSVERPDGSNFTLKIRSTKLEDSAMYFCASSPLEGAYQPQHFGDGTRLSIL.

CDR3 residues: CASSKADRMVQIF. CDR3 sequence (DNA): TGTGCCAGCAGCAAAGCGGACAGGATGGTGCAAATCTTC. The rearrangement joins TRBV21-1 to TRBJ2-1; the tabulated D call, TRBD1, remains unverified against the DNA. TRBV21-1 is annotated as a pseudogene. CDR3 length: 13 amino acids.

The rearrangement uses TRBV5-4 and TRBJ2-5, with D tentatively TRBD2 (5 bases). The germline V gene encodes CDR1 SGHNT and CDR2 YYREEE (reference sequence). Trimming left V 4 bases short and J 3 bases short, with 16 bases between. This CDR3 is built from 15 residues. CDR3 nucleotides: TGTGCCAGCAGCGGAGGAGACGCCCTCAAAGAGACCCAGTACTTC. This encodes CASSGGDALKETQYF.

The chain recombines TRBV2 with TRBJ2-7, with 7 bases aligning to TRBD2. The CDR3 has 12 amino acids. In germline, CDR1 is SNHLY, CDR2 FYNNEI. Trimming at V came to 7 bases and at J to 3 bases, leaving 3 bases not matched to a gene. CDR3 bases: TGTGCCAGCAAGGAGCGGGACTACGAGCAGTACTTC. Protein product: CASKERDYEQYF.

J is TRBJ2-5 and V is TRBV25-1; D perhaps matches TRBD2 (6 bases). The CDR3 extends over 12 amino acids. Germline V gene data show CDR1 as MGHDK and CDR2 as SYGVNS. V gave up 8 bases and J gave up 5 bases, with 12 bases separating them. The CDR3 loop is CASRGVVETQYF. The CDR3 nucleotides read TGTGCCAGCCGCGGGGTGGTTGAGACCCAGTACTTC.

The chain uses TRBV11-2 and TRBJ2-5; D is unclear. CDR1 and CDR2 (germline): SGHAT, FQNNGV. The V end lost 2 bases, the J end lost 5 bases, and 9 bases lay between the germline ends. This CDR3 contains 13 residues. CDR3 sequence: CASSLSVRETQYF. In nucleotides, the CDR3 is TGTGCCAGCAGCTTATCGGTTCGGGAGACCCAGTACTTC. Together with reference TRBV11-2 and TRBJ2-5, the CDR3 gives the full variable domain: EAGVAQSPRYKIIEKRQSVAFWCNPISGHATLYWYQQILGQGPKLLIQFQNNGVVDDSQLPKDRFSAERLKGVDSTLKIQPAKLEDSAVYLCASSLSVRETQYFGPGTRLLVL.

The genes are TRBV25-1 and TRBJ2-5; maybe TRBD2 (6 bases). The V gene's germline CDR1 is MGHDK and CDR2 SYGVNS. V gave up 2 bases and J gave up 2 bases, with 15 bases separating them. The CDR3 runs 16 residues. CDR3 DNA sequence: TGTGCCAGCAGTGAACGACGAGGGGCGGGACAAGAGACCCAGTACTTC. Amino acid sequence: CASSERRGAGQETQYF.

This clone was counted between two and nine times. This chain uses TRBV4-1 with TRBJ2-7; TRBD1 might be the D (6 bases). V lost 5 bases to trimming and J lost 1 base, with 12 bases between them. CDR1 MGHRA and CDR2 YSYEKL come from the germline V gene. The CDR3 sequence is 14 residues long. The CDR3, as DNA: TGCGCCAGCAGCTACGGACAGCCATCCTACGAGCAGTACTTC. This codes for CASSYGQPSYEQYF.